This T cell receptor beta chain was sequenced during a study of Ad26.COV2.S vaccination and SARS-CoV-2 variants. Indicated treatment: about 20 received Ad26.COV2.S at low or high dose, single or two shots; about 5 received placebo; per-sample allocation not given. Sampling was performed 63 days after the first vaccine or placebo injection. Profiled with immunoSEQ multiplex PCR; TCRdb holds only in-frame clones, not every one. The table has 300,000 to 400,000 clones, around 89% seen once. The clonotype originates from a person between 18 and 59 years old who received the Ad26.COV2.S COVID-19 vaccine or a placebo. The sequencing here drew on peripheral blood, taken in a trial of Ad26.COV2.S vaccine versus placebo.

The CDR3 sequence: CASSSGAYNEQFF. In DNA form, the CDR3 reads TGTGCCAGCAGCTCCGGCGCCTACAATGAGCAGTTCTTC. This sequence joins TRBV7-3 and TRBJ2-1; no definite D call. Trimming cost V 4 bases and J 2 bases, with 6 bases left between them. There are 13 residues in the CDR3. Germline CDR1 SGHTA, CDR2 FQGTGA. Complete variable domain (other parts from reference TRBV7-3 and TRBJ2-1): GAGVSQTPSNKVTEKGKYVELRCDPISGHTALYWYRQSLGQGPEFLIYFQGTGAADDSGLPNDRFFAVRPEGSVSTLKIQRTERGDSAVYLCASSSGAYNEQFFGPGTRLTVL.